This entry lists 27 T cell receptor beta chains sequenced from one sample in a study of blood T cell repertoires in COVID-19. TCRdb's table, derived via immunoSEQ multiplex PCR, lists solely in-frame clones and lacks some. The repertoire has about 130,000 clones, 85% to 90% of them found once; the top ten carry approximately 4.3%. Sequenced material: peripheral blood. The receptor source for this set is a human donor in a cohort sampled during active COVID-19.

This clone has only one observation. The gene calls are TRBV9 and TRBJ2-2; 7 bases are a match to TRBD2. CDR3 length equals 15 residues. V shed 1 base and J 5 bases; nucleotides not matched to a gene: 5. Germline V CDR1 and CDR2: SGDLS, YYNGEE. CDR3 protein: CASSVKAGPTGELFF. In DNA, the CDR3 is TGTGCCAGCAGCGTAAAAGCGGGACCAACCGGGGAGCTGTTTTTT. The whole variable domain, remainder taken from reference TRBV9 and TRBJ2-2, is DSGVTQTPKHLITATGQRVTLRCSPRSGDLSVYWYQQSLDQGLQFLIQYYNGEERAKGNILERFSAQQFPDLHSELNLSSLELGDSALYFCASSVKAGPTGELFFGEGSRLTVL.

V and J are TRBV28 and TRBJ2-3; possible D gene TRBD2, 5 bases. The CDR3 is 16 amino acids. Germline V gene sequence: CDR1 MDHEN, CDR2 SYDVKM. V shed 1 base and J shed 2 bases, with 13 bases lying between them. This CDR3 reads CASSLFSVGFTDTQYF. CDR3 DNA: TGTGCCAGCAGTTTATTTAGCGTCGGATTCACAGATACGCAGTATTTT.

The chain uses TRBV18 and TRBJ2-3; 7 nucleotides match TRBD1. The ends lost 2 bases at V and 2 bases at J; junction bases unmatched: 7. The CDR3 loop spans 16 amino acids. Looked up from germline, CDR1 is KGHSH and CDR2 is LQKENI. DNA of the CDR3: TGTGCCAGCTCACCATATAACAGGGGATTCACAGATACGCAGTATTTT. Amino acid sequence: CASSPYNRGFTDTQYF.

The CDR3 region has the DNA TGTGCCAGCAGCTTGGTCGGGGGGCGCGATTCACCCCTCCACTTT. It specifies CASSLVGGRDSPLHF. This chain joins TRBV5-6 and TRBJ1-6; tentatively, D is TRBD1 (6 bases). This CDR3 is built from 15 residues. CDR1 and CDR2 from the germline V gene are SGHDT and YYEEEE. The germline V and J ends were trimmed by 0 bases and 8 bases, with 12 bases remaining between them. The full variable domain, its missing parts supplied by reference TRBV5-6 and TRBJ1-6, is DAGVTQSPTHLIKTRGQQVTLRCSPKSGHDTVSWYQQALGQGPQFIFQYYEEEERQRGNFPDRFSGHQFPNYSSELNVNALLLGDSALYLCASSLVGGRDSPLHFGNGTRLTVT.

The chain has TRBV6-5 and TRBJ1-2; 9 nucleotides align to TRBD1. CDR1 is MNHEY and CDR2 is SVGAGI in the germline V gene. V lost 6 bases, J lost 7 bases, and 12 bases stayed unmatched. The CDR3 sequence is 15 residues long. The CDR3 loop reads CASSYLQTGGVGYTF. In DNA form, the CDR3 reads TGTGCCAGCAGCTATCTCCAAACAGGGGGCGTTGGCTACACCTTC.

This rearrangement joins TRBV6-6 to TRBJ2-7; the match to TRBD2 covers 10 bases. Trimming at V came to 4 bases and at J to 4 bases, leaving 7 bases not matched to a gene. Germline V gene lookup returns CDR1 MNHNY and CDR2 SVGAGI (reference sequence). CDR3 size: 15 residues. CDR3 sequence reads: CASSFASGSQYEQYV. CDR3 coding DNA: TGTGCCAGCAGTTTTGCTAGCGGGAGTCAGTACGAGCAGTACGTC.

J is TRBJ1-6 and V is TRBV11-2; 9 nucleotides match TRBD1. The V gene's germline CDR1 is SGHAT and CDR2 FQNNGV. With V trimmed by 4 bases and J by 10 bases, 5 bases remained unmatched. The length of the CDR3 is 14 residues. The CDR3 loop is CASSSGTGYSPLHF. CDR3 DNA: TGTGCCAGCAGCTCCGGGACAGGGTACTCACCCCTCCACTTT.

The chain links TRBV5-4 to TRBJ2-2, with TRBD2 as a possible D gene (6 bases). Trimming pared 0 bases from V and 4 bases from J, leaving 10 bases between. The germline V gene encodes CDR1 SGHNT and CDR2 YYREEE (reference sequence). The CDR3 is 15 residues long. In nucleotides, the CDR3 is TGTGCCAGCAGCTTGGGCGGGGTGGGCACCGGGGAGCTGTTTTTT. Translating it yields CASSLGGVGTGELFF.

The chain joins TRBV7-6 to TRBJ2-7, with D perhaps matching TRBD2 (7 bases). V was pared by 1 base and J by 5 bases, with 12 bases between. Per germline, CDR1 SGHVS and CDR2 FNYEAQ. This CDR3 contains 14 residues. CDR3 sequence (DNA): TGTGCCAGCAGCTTAGAGGGGGGGCGGGACGAGCAGTACTTC. This encodes CASSLEGGRDEQYF.

The chain couples TRBV19 to TRBJ1-2; no definite D call. In germline, CDR1 is LNHDA, CDR2 SQIVND (reference sequence). V shed 3 bases and J shed 8 bases, with 22 bases lying between them. CDR3 length: 16 residues. In nucleotides, the CDR3 is TGTGCCAGTAGTATCGTTTTTACGCAACTGTCGCGCGGCTACACCTTC. This codes for CASSIVFTQLSRGYTF.

This clone came up once. V is TRBV6-6 and J is TRBJ2-7, with 12 bases identical to TRBD1. The V and J ends lost 4 bases and 10 bases, in that order; junction bases with no gene match: 8. CDR1 and CDR2 (germline): MNHNY, SVGAGI (reference sequence). This CDR3 spans 14 amino acids. CDR3 sequence: CASSSRDRGPFQYV. The CDR3 nucleotides read TGTGCCAGCAGTTCCAGGGACAGGGGGCCTTTCCAGTACGTC.

This chain joins TRBV12-3 or TRBV12-4 and TRBJ2-1, with unresolved D. V shed 6 bases and J shed 10 bases, with 13 bases lying between them. This CDR3 comprises 12 residues. The CDR3 here is CASSQDSREQFF. Here the CDR3 DNA reads TGTGCCAGCAGCCAAGACTCCCGAGAGCAGTTCTTC.

This chain connects TRBV4-3 to TRBJ1-2; 9 nucleotides match TRBD1. Germline V gene sequence: CDR1 LGHNA, CDR2 YSLEER. Losses at the gene ends were 1 base for V and 4 bases for J; bases not matched to a gene: 7. This CDR3 region has 16 residues. The CDR3 DNA follows: TGCGCCAGCAGCCAAGCGCGACAGGGGGGAGTCTATGGCTACACCTTC. The encoded protein is CASSQARQGGVYGYTF.

Only one count was recorded for this clone. This chain joins TRBV5-1 and TRBJ2-7, with D possibly being TRBD2 (6 bases). Trimming removed 1 base from V and 0 bases from J, with 8 bases in between. Germline V lookup: CDR1 SGHRS, CDR2 YFSETQ. The CDR3 is made up of 14 amino acids. The CDR3 loop is CASSLSGGSYEQYF. The CDR3 DNA reads as TGCGCCAGCAGCTTGTCCGGGGGCTCCTACGAGCAGTACTTC.

The gene calls are TRBV2 and TRBJ1-1, with D possibly TRBD1 on 5 matching bases. The germline V and J ends were trimmed by 4 bases and 2 bases, with 8 bases remaining between them. This CDR3 has 13 amino acids. CDR1 and CDR2 from the germline V gene are SNHLY and FYNNEI. This CDR3 reads CASSVRTNTEAFF. CDR3 bases: TGTGCCAGCAGTGTAAGGACAAACACTGAAGCTTTCTTT.

V usage is TRBV29-1 and J usage is TRBJ1-3; D gene uncertain. This CDR3 is built from 13 residues. V was cut by 3 bases and J by 1 base, with 7 bases left in between. Germline CDR1 SQVTM, CDR2 ANQGSEA. This chain's CDR3 is CSVDSGSGNTIYF. Here the CDR3 DNA reads TGCAGCGTTGATTCCGGTTCTGGAAACACCATATATTTT.

The chain combines TRBV21-1 with TRBJ1-1; TRBD1 is the table's D call, not checked against the DNA. TRBV21-1 is given as a pseudogene. The CDR3 is 15 residues long. As DNA, the CDR3 is TGTGCCAGCAGCTCCAGGTCCTGGCGGAACACTGAAGCTTTCTTT. Its translation is CASSSRSWRNTEAFF.

The chain joins TRBV11-3 to TRBJ2-3; TRBD2 matches at 10 bases. The CDR3 length is 15 residues. Germline V gives CDR1 SGHNT, CDR2 YENEEA. V lost 4 bases, J lost 1 base, and 2 bases stayed unmatched. CDR3 amino acids: CASSSGTSGTDTQYF. CDR3 coding DNA: TGTGCCAGCAGCTCCGGGACTAGCGGCACAGATACGCAGTATTTT.

The chain is built from TRBV18 and TRBJ1-2; TRBD1 matches at 9 bases. Germline values: CDR1 KGHSH, CDR2 LQKENI. The V segment lost 3 bases and the J segment 8 bases; nucleotides outside the gene matches: 7. CDR3 size: 14 residues. CDR3 residues: CASSPGQGFAGYTF. CDR3 coding DNA: TGTGCCAGCTCACCGGGACAGGGCTTTGCGGGCTACACCTTC.

The sample holds one count of this clone. The chain joins TRBV2 to TRBJ2-4; perhaps TRBD2 as D (5 bases). V was trimmed by 3 bases and J by 2 bases, leaving 11 bases between them. In germline, CDR1 is SNHLY, CDR2 FYNNEI. The CDR3 length is 15 residues. The CDR3 DNA reads TGTGCCAGCAGTGATTCTCAGCGGACCAAAAACATTCAGTACTTC. Translated: CASSDSQRTKNIQYF. Using reference TRBV2 and TRBJ2-4 for the parts outside the CDR3, the full variable domain is EPEVTQTPSHQVTQMGQEVILRCVPISNHLYFYWYRQILGQKVEFLVSFYNNEISEKSEIFDDQFSVERPDGSNFTLKIRSTKLEDSAMYFCASSDSQRTKNIQYFGAGTRLSVL.

This CDR3 reads CASSLISGEHNEQFF. CDR3 DNA sequence: TGTGCCAGCAGCTTAATTAGCGGGGAACACAATGAGCAGTTCTTC. The chain recombines TRBV7-3 with TRBJ2-1, with 8 bases that match TRBD2. The CDR3 is 15 amino acids. V gave up 1 base and J gave up 5 bases; unmatched junction bases: 4. Germline values: CDR1 SGHTA, CDR2 FQGTGA.

This chain uses TRBV6-4 with TRBJ2-1; the match to TRBD1 covers 7 bases. The V gene end was trimmed by 6 bases and the J gene end by 0 bases; junction bases not matched to a gene: 8. The CDR3 runs to 16 residues. Germline V gives CDR1 MRHNA, CDR2 SNTAGT. The CDR3 nucleotides are TGTGCCAGCAGCCGAGGGGGCGGAGACTCCTACAATGAGCAGTTCTTC. Translated, it gives CASSRGGGDSYNEQFF.

The chain joins TRBV24-1 to TRBJ1-5; TRBD1 matches at 7 bases. The junction had 9 bases not matched to a gene; V was cut back by 4 bases and J by 4 bases. Germline assignment: CDR1 KGHDR and CDR2 SFDVKD. This CDR3 has 16 residues. The DNA of the CDR3 is TGTGCCACCAGTGAGACCAGACAGGGTAGGAATCAGCCCCAGCATTTT. This gives the protein CATSETRQGRNQPQHF.

V and J are TRBV9 and TRBJ2-1, with a tentative D call TRBD2 (5 bases). This CDR3 spans 15 amino acids. The V and J ends lost 4 bases and 2 bases respectively, with 13 bases between them. The germline CDR1 and CDR2 sequences are SGDLS and YYNGEE. The CDR3 loop is CASSPRGLTYNEQFF. CDR3 DNA sequence: TGTGCCAGCAGCCCCCGCGGGTTGACCTACAATGAGCAGTTCTTC.

The CDR3 is CASSLGASAYNEQFF. The CDR3 DNA sequence: TGTGCCAGCAGCTTAGGGGCTAGCGCATACAATGAGCAGTTCTTC. The chain uses TRBV7-9 and TRBJ2-1, with D possibly being TRBD2 (6 bases). The V gene lost 1 base and the J gene lost 4 bases, with 11 bases spanning the gap. The CDR3 is 15 residues long. CDR1 is SEHNR, CDR2 FQNEAQ, per germline (reference sequence).

The rearrangement uses TRBV5-1 and TRBJ1-2, with D possibly matching TRBD1 (6 bases). V shed 1 base and J shed 7 bases, with 11 bases lying between them. CDR3 length: 13 residues. Germline-derived CDR1 and CDR2 are SGHRS and YFSETQ. The CDR3 nucleotides read TGCGCCAGCAGCTTGACCCCACAGGGTGGCTACACCTTC. Translated, it gives CASSLTPQGGYTF.

In its sample, this clone was seen a few times. The chain combines TRBV6-5 with TRBJ1-1, with D tentatively TRBD1 (6 bases). The CDR3 has 14 amino acids. Germline V lookup: CDR1 MNHEY, CDR2 SVGAGI. Trimming stripped 6 bases from V and 5 bases from J, with 16 bases between. DNA for the CDR3: TGTGCCAGCAGAGTAGGGGGGGCTCGTACTGAAGCTTTCTTT. Translating it yields CASRVGGARTEAFF.